These 24 T cell receptor beta chains originate from one sample sequenced in a study of CD8+ T cells in alopecia areata. Regarding treatment: oral pan-JAK inhibitor, 5-10 mg twice daily. RNA, once extracted, was reverse transcribed into cDNA for use as the sequencing template. TCRdb's copy holds only in-frame clones and misses some; the assay was immunoSEQ multiplex PCR. The sample holds under 350,000 clones, about 62% seen once. Here the sequenced sample was CD4+ T cells sorted from blood, taken at week 24, from a patient treated with tofacitinib. These receptors were collected from a human donor with alopecia areata.

This chain connects TRBV5-1 to TRBJ2-6; possibly TRBD1 for D (5 bases). The CDR3 covers 18 residues. Germline V gene sequence: CDR1 SGHRS, CDR2 YFSETQ. V shed 1 base and J shed 0 bases, with 14 bases lying between them. CDR3 region: CASSLSIEQVSGANVLTF. In nucleotides, the CDR3 is TGCGCCAGCAGCTTGTCGATAGAACAGGTCTCTGGGGCCAACGTCCTGACTTTC.

The sample holds a few counts of this clone. This sequence joins TRBV4-1 and TRBJ1-1; maybe TRBD1 (6 bases). The CDR3 extends over 16 amino acids. Trimming took 4 bases from V and 1 from J, leaving 16 bases between them. Per the germline V gene, CDR1 is MGHRA and CDR2 is YSYEKL. In nucleotides, the CDR3 is TGCGCCAGCAGCCTTCTACAGGGTCGTGGGAACACTGAAGCTTTCTTT. It translates to CASSLLQGRGNTEAFF.

This rearrangement joins TRBV30 to TRBJ2-7, with TRBD1 as a possible D gene (5 bases). CDR3 size: 14 residues. Germline V gene data show CDR1 as GTSNPN and CDR2 as SVGIG (reference sequence). Trimming took off 4 bases at V and 3 bases at J, with 16 bases between the two ends. The CDR3 region is CAWNGRVLSYEQYF. The CDR3 DNA is TGTGCCTGGAATGGCAGGGTATTAAGCTACGAGCAGTACTTC. Drawing the rest from reference TRBV30 and TRBJ2-7, the complete variable domain is SQTIHQWPATLVQPVGSPLSLECTVEGTSNPNLYWYRQAAGRGLQLLFYSVGIGQISSEVPQNLSASRPQDRQFILSSKKLLLSDSGFYLCAWNGRVLSYEQYFGPGTRLTVT.

The chain employs TRBV28 and TRBJ2-5; D is possibly TRBD1 (7 bases). Trimming stripped 6 bases from V and 2 bases from J, with 13 bases between. Germline V gives CDR1 MDHEN, CDR2 SYDVKM. This CDR3 spans 14 amino acids. In DNA form, the CDR3 reads TGTGCCAGCAGGAGGCAGGGGGGACAAGAGACCCAGTACTTC. Its translation is CASRRQGGQETQYF.

This clone has a single count. The chain joins TRBV5-4 to TRBJ2-5; the match to TRBD2 covers 10 bases. The V gene end was trimmed by 0 bases and the J gene end by 5 bases; junction bases not matched to a gene: 7. The CDR3 runs 16 residues. CDR1 and CDR2 from the germline V gene are SGHNT and YYREEE (reference sequence). The CDR3 nucleotides are TGTGCCAGCAGCTTGGGGGTAGCGGGGGGCTGGGAGACCCAGTACTTC. Its translation: CASSLGVAGGWETQYF.

The chain combines TRBV27 with TRBJ1-1; the D gene is possibly TRBD1 (5 bases). V lost 5 bases to trimming and J lost 4 bases, with 17 bases between them. Germline lookup yields CDR1 MNHEY and CDR2 SMNVEV (reference sequence). The CDR3 sequence is 15 residues long. Written as DNA, the CDR3 is TGTGCCAGCAGTAGCCGGAGGGGCCGCGGCACTGAAGCTTTCTTT. Protein product: CASSSRRGRGTEAFF.

This clone showed up just a few times. The J gene is TRBJ1-3, the V gene TRBV7-9; D unclear. The V gene's germline CDR1 is SEHNR and CDR2 FQNEAQ (reference sequence). CDR3 size: 14 residues. V shed 5 bases and J shed 4 bases, with 12 bases lying between them. CDR3 nucleotides: TGTGCCAGCAGCCTCCCTTCTGCCGGAAACACCATATATTTT. This sequence encodes CASSLPSAGNTIYF.

The V and J genes are TRBV2 and TRBJ2-1, with D perhaps matching TRBD1 or TRBD2 (7 bases each). The CDR3 is 15 residues long. Looked up from germline, CDR1 is SNHLY and CDR2 is FYNNEI. Trimming left V 7 bases short and J 3 bases short, with 16 bases between. CDR3 DNA: TGTGCCAGCACCTATGACAGGGAGGGCTACAATGAGCAGTTCTTC. It yields the protein CASTYDREGYNEQFF. Variable domain in full (rest from reference TRBV2 and TRBJ2-1): EPEVTQTPSHQVTQMGQEVILRCVPISNHLYFYWYRQILGQKVEFLVSFYNNEISEKSEIFDDQFSVERPDGSNFTLKIRSTKLEDSAMYFCASTYDREGYNEQFFGPGTRLTVL.

This chain connects TRBV29-1 to TRBJ1-1; unclear D gene. Germline CDR1 and CDR2: SQVTM and ANQGSEA. The CDR3 spans 13 residues. V was trimmed by 4 bases and J by 5 bases, leaving 14 bases between them. The CDR3: CSVVLGVGTEAFF. The DNA of the CDR3 is TGCAGCGTTGTGCTTGGGGTCGGGACTGAAGCTTTCTTT.

This chain connects TRBV4-1 to TRBJ2-3; D might be TRBD2 (7 bases). Per germline, CDR1 MGHRA and CDR2 YSYEKL. This CDR3 is built from 16 residues. V lost 3 bases and J lost 3, with 16 bases in between. CDR3: CASSHPPRGQTDTQYF. In DNA, the CDR3 is TGCGCCAGCAGCCACCCCCCGCGGGGGCAAACAGATACGCAGTATTTT.

The chain recombines TRBV9 with TRBJ2-6, with D possibly being TRBD1 (6 bases). Germline assignment: CDR1 SGDLS and CDR2 YYNGEE. Trimming pared 1 base from V and 2 bases from J, leaving 13 bases between. The CDR3 spans 17 residues. The DNA of the CDR3 is TGTGCCAGCAGCGTACTGGAAGGGGGTGCTGGGGCCAACGTCCTGACTTTC. Its protein is CASSVLEGGAGANVLTF.

The chain recombines TRBV29-1 with TRBJ2-5; D is perhaps TRBD2 (6 bases). Germline assignment: CDR1 SQVTM and CDR2 ANQGSEA. Trimming took off 2 bases at V and 2 bases at J, with 9 bases between the two ends. The CDR3 spans 13 residues. The CDR3, as DNA: TGCAGCGTTGAACCTGGAGGGCAAGAGACCCAGTACTTC. Amino acid sequence: CSVEPGGQETQYF.

The chain employs TRBV29-1 and TRBJ2-6; 8 nucleotides agree with TRBD1. V dropped 4 bases and J dropped 0; count of bases not matched to a gene: 8. Germline CDR1 reads SQVTM; CDR2 reads ANQGSEA. The CDR3 extends over 17 amino acids. The CDR3 nucleotides read TGCAGCGTTGCCCAGGGACAGGTTCACTCTGGGGCCAACGTCCTGACTTTC. As protein: CSVAQGQVHSGANVLTF.

This clone was recorded a few times. The chain has TRBV9 and TRBJ2-1; perhaps TRBD2 as D (5 bases). Trimming pared 2 bases from V and 7 bases from J, leaving 13 bases between. The CDR3 runs to 14 residues. CDR1 is SGDLS, CDR2 YYNGEE, per germline. The CDR3 DNA sequence: TGTGCCAGCAGCGTGAGGGTAGGAAGGAATGAGCAGTTCTTC. It codes for CASSVRVGRNEQFF.

V gene TRBV7-2 combines with J gene TRBJ1-2; TRBD1 aligns across 11 bases. Germline V lookup: CDR1 SGHTA, CDR2 FQGNSA. The V segment lost 5 bases and the J segment 0 bases; nucleotides outside the gene matches: 11. The CDR3 is 18 amino acids. CDR3 sequence reads: CASSPQTGTGGANYGYTF. CDR3 in DNA: TGTGCCAGCAGCCCACAGACCGGGACAGGGGGAGCTAACTATGGCTACACCTTC.

The rearrangement uses TRBV30 and TRBJ2-1; D tentatively reads TRBD1 or TRBD2 (6 bases each). Deletions cut 3 bases from V and 4 bases from J, with 16 bases between. Germline CDR1 and CDR2: GTSNPN and SVGIG (reference sequence). CDR3 length equals 15 residues. CDR3 loop: CAWRVGRGLYNEQFF. In nucleotides, the CDR3 is TGTGCCTGGAGGGTAGGACGGGGGCTTTACAATGAGCAGTTCTTC.

The chain couples TRBV7-9 to TRBJ1-6, with D possibly TRBD1 on 6 matching bases. V was shortened by 5 bases and J by 8 bases, with 13 bases between the two germline ends. This CDR3 region has 14 residues. CDR1 and CDR2 (germline): SEHNR, FQNEAQ (reference sequence). The CDR3 nucleotides read TGTGCCAGCAGCCGAGACAGGCGCGATTCACCCCTCCACTTT. It codes for CASSRDRRDSPLHF.

The V gene is TRBV30, the J gene TRBJ1-2; no definite D call. V gave up 0 bases and J gave up 1 base, with 9 bases separating them. This CDR3 contains 14 residues. Germline V lookup: CDR1 GTSNPN, CDR2 SVGIG (reference sequence). The CDR3 spells CAWSVPPVNYGYTF. CDR3 coding DNA: TGTGCCTGGAGTGTACCCCCGGTTAACTATGGCTACACCTTC.

The rearrangement links TRBV10-3 to TRBJ2-7; 8 bases map to TRBD1. There are 14 residues in the CDR3. Germline CDR1 is ENHRY and CDR2 is SYGVKD. J gave up 4 bases and V 7 bases, and 9 bases lay outside the gene matches. The CDR3 nucleotides read TGTGCCATCATGGCGGACAGGGTGGTATACGAGCAGTACTTC. Translating it yields CAIMADRVVYEQYF.

This clone has more than one count but fewer than ten. At the DNA level, this CDR3 is encoded by other sequences in the same sample as well. The V and J genes are TRBV11-2 and TRBJ2-3, with TRBD1 identical over 11 bases. The CDR3 spans 14 residues. Germline CDR1 and CDR2: SGHAT and FQNNGV. The V segment lost 3 bases and the J segment 4 bases; nucleotides outside the gene matches: 0. CDR3 in amino acids: CASSLDRGPDTQYF. The DNA for the CDR3 is TGTGCCAGCAGCTTGGACAGGGGGCCAGATACGCAGTATTTT.

DNA of the CDR3: TGCGCCAGCAGCTCCCTTCGGACAGAAACCTACGAGCAGTACTTC. It translates to CASSSLRTETYEQYF. This rearrangement joins TRBV5-1 to TRBJ2-7; D may be TRBD1 (6 bases). Germline values: CDR1 SGHRS, CDR2 YFSETQ. V was clipped by 3 bases and J by 2 bases, with 15 bases between them. The CDR3 has 15 amino acids.

The CDR3 bases are TGCGCCAGCAGCCAAGCTCCGGGGGCGGGTTCACCCCTCCACTTT. It translates to CASSQAPGAGSPLHF. The V and J genes are TRBV4-3 and TRBJ1-6; D may be TRBD1 (6 bases). The germline V and J ends were trimmed by 1 base and 9 bases, with 13 bases remaining between them. This CDR3 spans 15 amino acids. Per germline, CDR1 LGHNA and CDR2 YSLEER.

The V gene is TRBV30, the J gene TRBJ1-2, with D unresolved. With 0 bases removed from V and 4 bases from J, the gap between germline ends came to 21 bases. Per germline, CDR1 GTSNPN and CDR2 SVGIG (reference sequence). CDR3 size: 17 residues. The CDR3 bases are TGTGCCTGGAGTGTCCCCCCGGTTGGACGGAAGATCTATGGCTACACCTTC. This encodes CAWSVPPVGRKIYGYTF.

In this sample, this clone turned up a few times. The CDR3 DNA reads TGCGCCAGCAGCACATCAACAGGGGCCAGTGAAAAACTGTTTTTT. This sequence encodes CASSTSTGASEKLFF. The rearrangement links TRBV5-1 to TRBJ1-4, with 7 bases lining up with TRBD1. V dropped 4 bases and J dropped 7; count of bases not matched to a gene: 10. The germline V gene encodes CDR1 SGHRS and CDR2 YFSETQ. CDR3 length equals 15 residues. The variable domain in full, with the rest retrieved from reference TRBV5-1 and TRBJ1-4, is KAGVTQTPRYLIKTRGQQVTLSCSPISGHRSVSWYQQTPGQGLQFLFEYFSETQRNKGNFPGRFSGRQFSNSRSEMNVSTLELGDSALYLCASSTSTGASEKLFFGSGTQLSVL.